The entry that follows covers one T cell receptor beta chain sequence. Its antigen is as yet unknown. This sample is drawn from a study of Tregs in tolerant kidney transplant recipients. Points from the study as a whole: Expanding Tregs on activated donor B cells appeared to best identify donor-specific TCRbeta clones. Validation in larger populations is needed because few patients were studied.

CD4+CD25+CD127- Tregs, CD4+CD25- non-Tregs, CD4 and CD8 cells were sorted. Here immunoSEQ multiplex PCR was the method, and the copy in TCRdb shows in-frame clones only, minus some. The table includes about 120,000 clones, about 90% detected once. CDR1 MNHNS and CDR2 SASEGT come from the germline V gene. Between the trimmed V and J ends, which lost 8 bases and 6 bases, there was a span of 17 bases. CDR3 size: 14 residues. The sequence was collected from a human donor in good health. What was sequenced was CD4+ T cells from blood. The J gene is TRBJ2-1, the V gene TRBV6-1; D ambiguous. The CDR3 region has the DNA TGTGCCAGCGGACCCTCCACGAGAGTCAATGAGCAGTTCTTC. It is translated as CASGPSTRVNEQFF.